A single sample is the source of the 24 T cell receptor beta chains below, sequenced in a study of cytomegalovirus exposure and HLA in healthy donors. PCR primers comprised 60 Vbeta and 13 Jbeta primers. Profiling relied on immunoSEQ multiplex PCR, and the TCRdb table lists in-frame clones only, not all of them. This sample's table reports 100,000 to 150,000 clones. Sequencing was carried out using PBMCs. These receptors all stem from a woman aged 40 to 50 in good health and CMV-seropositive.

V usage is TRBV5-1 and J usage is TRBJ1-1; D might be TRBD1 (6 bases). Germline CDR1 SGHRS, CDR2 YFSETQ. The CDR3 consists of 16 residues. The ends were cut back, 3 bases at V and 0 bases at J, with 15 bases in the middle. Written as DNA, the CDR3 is TGCGCCAGCAGCTCTAACCCGACAGGATTGAACACTGAAGCTTTCTTT. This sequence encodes CASSSNPTGLNTEAFF.

CDR3 sequence: CASSRTGFTDTQYF. The CDR3 nucleotides read TGTGCCAGCAGTAGGACAGGGTTTACAGATACGCAGTATTTT. The chain has TRBV2 and TRBJ2-3, with 8 bases aligning to TRBD1. This CDR3 has 14 amino acids. Germline CDR1 reads SNHLY; CDR2 reads FYNNEI. The junction had 4 bases not matched to a gene; V was cut back by 5 bases and J by 3 bases.

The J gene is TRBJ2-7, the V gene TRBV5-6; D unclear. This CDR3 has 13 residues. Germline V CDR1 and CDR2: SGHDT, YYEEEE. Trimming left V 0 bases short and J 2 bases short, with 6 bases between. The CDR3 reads CASSLGAPYEQYF. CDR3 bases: TGTGCCAGCAGCTTGGGCGCCCCCTACGAGCAGTACTTC.

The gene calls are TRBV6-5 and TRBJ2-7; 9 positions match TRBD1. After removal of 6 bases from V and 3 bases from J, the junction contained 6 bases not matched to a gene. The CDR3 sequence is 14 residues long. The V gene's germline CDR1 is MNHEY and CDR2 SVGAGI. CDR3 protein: CASSMGQGGYEQYF. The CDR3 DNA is TGTGCCAGCAGCATGGGACAGGGAGGCTACGAGCAGTACTTC.

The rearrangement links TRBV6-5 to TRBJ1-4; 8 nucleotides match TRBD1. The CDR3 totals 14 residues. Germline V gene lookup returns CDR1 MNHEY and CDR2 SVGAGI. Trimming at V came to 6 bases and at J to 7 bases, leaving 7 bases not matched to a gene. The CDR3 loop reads CASRPGQEGEKLFF. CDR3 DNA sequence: TGTGCCAGCAGACCGGGACAGGAAGGTGAAAAACTGTTTTTT.

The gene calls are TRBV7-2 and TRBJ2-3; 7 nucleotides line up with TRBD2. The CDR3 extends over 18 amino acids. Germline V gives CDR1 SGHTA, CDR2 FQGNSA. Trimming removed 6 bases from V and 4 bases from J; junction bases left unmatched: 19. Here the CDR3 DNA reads TGTGCCAGCAGTAGTCAGATTTTCGCGGGAGCTAGGGCAGATACGCAGTATTTT. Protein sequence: CASSSQIFAGARADTQYF.

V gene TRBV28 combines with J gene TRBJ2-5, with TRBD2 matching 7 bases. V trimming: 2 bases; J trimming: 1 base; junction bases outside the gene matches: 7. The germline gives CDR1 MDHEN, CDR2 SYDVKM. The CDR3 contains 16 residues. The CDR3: CASSLSGGSPQETQYF. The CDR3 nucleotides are TGTGCCAGCAGTTTAAGCGGCGGGAGCCCCCAAGAGACCCAGTACTTC.

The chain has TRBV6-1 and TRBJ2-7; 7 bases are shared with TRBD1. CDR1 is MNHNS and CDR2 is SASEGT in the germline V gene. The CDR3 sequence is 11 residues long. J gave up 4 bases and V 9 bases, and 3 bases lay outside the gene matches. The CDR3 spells CASHRGYEQYF. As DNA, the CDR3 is TGTGCCAGTCACAGGGGTTACGAGCAGTACTTC.

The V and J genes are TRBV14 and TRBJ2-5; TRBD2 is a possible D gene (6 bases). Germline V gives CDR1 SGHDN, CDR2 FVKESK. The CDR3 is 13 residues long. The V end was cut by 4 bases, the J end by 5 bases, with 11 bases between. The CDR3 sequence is CASSPAGSETQYF. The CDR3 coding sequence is TGTGCCAGCAGCCCCGCGGGGTCGGAGACCCAGTACTTC.

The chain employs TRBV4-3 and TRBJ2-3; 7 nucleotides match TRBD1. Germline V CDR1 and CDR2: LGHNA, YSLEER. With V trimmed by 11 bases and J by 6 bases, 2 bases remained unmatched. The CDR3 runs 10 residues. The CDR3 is CAPRGDTQYF. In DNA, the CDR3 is TGCGCCCCCAGGGGGGATACGCAGTATTTT.

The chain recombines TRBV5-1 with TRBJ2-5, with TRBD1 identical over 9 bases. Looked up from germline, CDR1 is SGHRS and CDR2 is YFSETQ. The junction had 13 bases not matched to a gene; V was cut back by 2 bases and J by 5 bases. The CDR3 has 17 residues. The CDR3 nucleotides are TGCGCCAGCAGCTTCACCGGGACAGGGACTTCCCTTGAGACCCAGTACTTC. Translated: CASSFTGTGTSLETQYF.

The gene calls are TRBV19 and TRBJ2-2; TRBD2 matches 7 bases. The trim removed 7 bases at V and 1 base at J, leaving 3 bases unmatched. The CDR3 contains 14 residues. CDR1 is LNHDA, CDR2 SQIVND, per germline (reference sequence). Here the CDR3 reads CASNSGMNTGELFF. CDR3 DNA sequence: TGTGCCAGTAACAGCGGGATGAACACCGGGGAGCTGTTTTTT.

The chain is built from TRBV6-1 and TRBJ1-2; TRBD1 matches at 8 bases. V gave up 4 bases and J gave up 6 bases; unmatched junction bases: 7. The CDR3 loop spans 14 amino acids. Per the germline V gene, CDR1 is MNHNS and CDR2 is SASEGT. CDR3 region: CASSVDRGGNGYTF. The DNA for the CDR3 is TGTGCCAGCAGTGTCGACAGGGGAGGGAATGGCTACACCTTC.

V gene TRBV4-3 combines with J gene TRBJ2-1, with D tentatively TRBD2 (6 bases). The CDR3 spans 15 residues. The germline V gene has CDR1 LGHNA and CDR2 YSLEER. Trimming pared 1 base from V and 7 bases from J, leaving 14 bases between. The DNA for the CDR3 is TGCGCCAGCAGCCAAGCCCCGGGAGAAGCGAATGAGCAGTTCTTC. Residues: CASSQAPGEANEQFF.

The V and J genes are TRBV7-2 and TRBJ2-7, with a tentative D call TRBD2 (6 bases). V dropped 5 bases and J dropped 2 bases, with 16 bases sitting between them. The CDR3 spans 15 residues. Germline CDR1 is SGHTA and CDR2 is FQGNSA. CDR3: CASSPELAEAYEQYF. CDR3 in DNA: TGTGCCAGCAGCCCCGAACTAGCAGAAGCCTACGAGCAGTACTTC.

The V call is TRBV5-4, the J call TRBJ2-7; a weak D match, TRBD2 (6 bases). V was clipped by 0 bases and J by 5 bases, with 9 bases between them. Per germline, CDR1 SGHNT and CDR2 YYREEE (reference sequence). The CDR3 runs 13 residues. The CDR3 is CASSLVGGNEQYF. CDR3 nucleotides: TGTGCCAGCAGCTTGGTCGGGGGAAACGAGCAGTACTTC.

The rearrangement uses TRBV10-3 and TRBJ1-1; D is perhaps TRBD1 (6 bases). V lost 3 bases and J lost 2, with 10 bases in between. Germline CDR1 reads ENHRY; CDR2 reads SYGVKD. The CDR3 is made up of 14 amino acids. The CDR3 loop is CAISDRGSNTEAFF. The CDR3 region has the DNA TGTGCCATCAGTGATAGGGGGAGTAACACTGAAGCTTTCTTT.

The CDR3 DNA reads TGCGCCAGCAGCCCCGGGGGGGCGAATGAGCAGTTCTTC. Translation: CASSPGGANEQFF. The chain couples TRBV4-1 to TRBJ2-1, with 8 nucleotides matching TRBD2. The CDR3 contains 13 residues. Germline lookup yields CDR1 MGHRA and CDR2 YSYEKL. The junction had 3 bases not matched to a gene; V was cut back by 4 bases and J by 7 bases.

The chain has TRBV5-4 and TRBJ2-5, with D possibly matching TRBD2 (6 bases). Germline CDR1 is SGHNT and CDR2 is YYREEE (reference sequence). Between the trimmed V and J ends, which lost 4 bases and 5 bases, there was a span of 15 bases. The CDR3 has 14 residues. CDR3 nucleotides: TGTGCCAGCAGCGCAAGACTAGTGAGCGAGACCCAGTACTTC. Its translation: CASSARLVSETQYF.

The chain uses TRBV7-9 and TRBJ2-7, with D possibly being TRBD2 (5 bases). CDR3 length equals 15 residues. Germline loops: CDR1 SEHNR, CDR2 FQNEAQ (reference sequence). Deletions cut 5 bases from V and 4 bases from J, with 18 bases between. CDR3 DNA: TGTGCCAGCAGCGAACCGGCCGGGATTCTTTACGAGCAGTACTTC. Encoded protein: CASSEPAGILYEQYF.

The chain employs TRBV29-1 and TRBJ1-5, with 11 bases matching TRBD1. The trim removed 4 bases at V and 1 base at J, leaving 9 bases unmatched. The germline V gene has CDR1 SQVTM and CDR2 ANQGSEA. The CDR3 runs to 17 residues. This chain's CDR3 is CSVVFGTGGISNQPQHF. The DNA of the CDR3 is TGCAGCGTTGTTTTCGGGACAGGGGGAATAAGCAATCAGCCCCAGCATTTT. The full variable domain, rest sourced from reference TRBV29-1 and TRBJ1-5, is SAVISQKPSRDICQRGTSLTIQCQVDSQVTMMFWYRQQPGQSLTLIATANQGSEATYESGFVIDKFPISRPNLTFSTLTVSNMSPEDSSIYLCSVVFGTGGISNQPQHFGDGTRLSIL.

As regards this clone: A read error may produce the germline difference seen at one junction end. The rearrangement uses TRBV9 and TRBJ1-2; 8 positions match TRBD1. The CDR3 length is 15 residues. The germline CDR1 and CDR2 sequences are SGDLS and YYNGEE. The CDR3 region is CASSGRTGSNHGYTF. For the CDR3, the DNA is TGTGCCAGCAGCGGTCGGACAGGGAGTAACCATGGCTACACCTTC.

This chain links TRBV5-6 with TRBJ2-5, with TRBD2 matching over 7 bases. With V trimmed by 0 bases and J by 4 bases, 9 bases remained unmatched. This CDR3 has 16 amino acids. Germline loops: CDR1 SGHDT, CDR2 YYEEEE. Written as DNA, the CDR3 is TGTGCCAGCAGCTTGGGGGGGGGAGGCCAGGGAGAGACCCAGTACTTC. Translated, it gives CASSLGGGGQGETQYF.

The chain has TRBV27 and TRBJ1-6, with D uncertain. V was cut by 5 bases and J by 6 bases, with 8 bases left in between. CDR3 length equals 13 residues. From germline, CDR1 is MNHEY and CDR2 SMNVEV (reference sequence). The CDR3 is CASSLVVNSPLHF. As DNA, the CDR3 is TGTGCCAGCAGTCTCGTCGTTAATTCACCCCTCCACTTT.